This T cell receptor beta chain is drawn from a study of blood T cell repertoires in COVID-19. TCRdb keeps only in-frame clones here, not all; method: immunoSEQ multiplex PCR. Seen here are roughly 100,000 clones, roughly 81% observed once, and the top ten hold 9.5% to 10%. Germline V gene lookup returns CDR1 SGHRS and CDR2 YFSETQ. Trimming at V came to 2 bases and at J to 6 bases, leaving 7 bases not matched to a gene. CDR3 size: 15 residues. The sequencing sample was made of peripheral blood. The sequence derives from a man aged 40-50 years with active or convalescent COVID-19. V usage is TRBV5-1 and J usage is TRBJ2-2; 7 nucleotides align to TRBD1. CDR3: CASSLGGAGSGELFF. The CDR3 DNA reads as TGCGCCAGCAGCTTAGGGGGCGCCGGGTCCGGGGAGCTGTTTTTT.